The subject of this entry is one T cell receptor beta chain. Participants' reported clinical history set cohort assignment. V was shortened by 7 bases and J by 5 bases, with 11 bases between the two germline ends. CDR1 is MNHEY, CDR2 SMNVEV, per germline (reference sequence). The CDR3 is 12 amino acids. The sample originates from a study of blood T cell repertoires in COVID-19. Study details: The United States, Italy and Spain were the sources of the acute and convalescent COVID-19 samples. The cDNA or gDNA used as material had been derived from T cells, B-cell-depleted T cells, or PBMCs.

Original methodology: Counts of nucleated cells, estimated from reference gene primer amplification, were obtained. Here immunoSEQ multiplex PCR was the method, and the copy in TCRdb shows in-frame clones only, minus some. From that table come the V and J calls and clone size; the DNA was used to work out D and trimming. The repertoire includes 150,000 to 200,000 clones, 65% to 85% of them detected once, and approximately 12% sits in the top ten. This sequence was found in a woman aged 60-75 years who had recovered from COVID-19. The sequenced sample consisted of PBMCs or T cells enriched from blood (not recorded which). V and J are TRBV27 and TRBJ2-5; maybe TRBD2 (7 bases). The CDR3 region is CASTAGAETQYF. CDR3 DNA: TGTGCCAGCACCGCGGGGGCTGAGACCCAGTACTTC.